These 25 T cell receptor beta chains share one sample of origin, sequenced in a study of T cell repertoires in cytomegalovirus infection. TCRdb fed the reads into MiXCR, producing one record per CDR3 protein. The data hold about 830,000 distinct CDR3 sequences, with about 30% observed a single time. No antigens are known for them. This sample comprised cultured CD8+ T cells from PBMCs, obtained from culture after CMV antigen stimulation. The source of these receptors is a human donor in good health (CMV status not recorded). Some clones in this sample may be carry-over from other donors' samples.

In this sample, this clonotype turned up many times. The CDR3 protein is CASNSRVQDTQYF. The CDR3 bases are TGTGCCAGCAACAGCAGGGTTCAAGATACGCAGTATTTT. The V and J genes are TRBV7-8 and TRBJ2-3; a possible D gene is TRBD1 (5 bases). CDR3 size: 13 residues. The V end lost 7 bases, the J end lost 5 bases, and 13 bases lay between the germline ends. The germline V gene has CDR1 SGHVS and CDR2 FQNEAQ.

This clonotype was counted a single time. This chain joins TRBV12-5 and TRBJ1-1, with D possibly matching TRBD1 (5 bases). Germline V gene lookup returns CDR1 LGHNT and CDR2 FRNRAP. Trimming cost V 6 bases and J 4 bases, with 12 bases left between them. This CDR3 region has 13 residues. The CDR3 is CASGQRRGTEAFF. The CDR3, as DNA: TGTGCTAGTGGCCAGAGAAGGGGCACTGAAGCTTTCTTT.

V usage is TRBV9 and J usage is TRBJ2-1; D is ambiguous. CDR1 SGDLS and CDR2 YYNGEE come from the germline V gene. Trimming left V 4 bases short and J 0 bases short, with 14 bases between. The CDR3 is 16 amino acids. The CDR3 region has the DNA TGTGCCAGCAGCTCGCGCGATATGAGCTCCTACAATGAGCAGTTCTTC. It translates to CASSSRDMSSYNEQFF.

In its sample, this clonotype was seen many times. J is TRBJ2-5 and V is TRBV6-1, with 7 bases that match TRBD2. With V trimmed by 6 bases and J by 1 base, 20 bases remained unmatched. Germline CDR1 MNHNS, CDR2 SASEGT. The CDR3 spans 19 residues. CDR3 protein: CASSVGLAGTTSLQETQYF. In DNA, the CDR3 is TGTGCCAGCAGCGTCGGATTAGCCGGGACTACGAGTCTCCAAGAGACCCAGTACTTC.

The chain's CDR3 is CASFWGNTEAFF. The CDR3 bases are TGTGCCAGCTTCTGGGGGAACACTGAAGCTTTCTTT. The chain is built from TRBV2 and TRBJ1-1; unclear D gene. The ends were cut back, 8 bases at V and 1 base at J, with 8 bases in the middle. The CDR3 is made up of 12 amino acids. The germline V gene encodes CDR1 SNHLY and CDR2 FYNNEI.

This clonotype came up many times. The J gene is TRBJ2-5, the V gene TRBV7-9; TRBD2 matches at 8 bases. Germline assignment: CDR1 SEHNR and CDR2 FQNEAQ (reference sequence). V lost 5 bases to trimming and J lost 1 base; unmatched junction nucleotides: 12. CDR3 size: 17 residues. In nucleotides, the CDR3 is TGTGCCAGCAGCCTCTGGGGTAGCGGGACCATCCAAGAGACCCAGTACTTC. This translates into CASSLWGSGTIQETQYF.

The chain carries TRBV7-9 and TRBJ2-5; 7 nucleotides agree with TRBD2. V trimming: 3 bases; J trimming: 4 bases; junction bases outside the gene matches: 5. The CDR3 spans 14 residues. In germline, CDR1 is SEHNR, CDR2 FQNEAQ (reference sequence). Here the CDR3 reads CASSFLPGGETQYF. The CDR3 DNA is TGTGCCAGCAGCTTTCTTCCGGGGGGAGAGACCCAGTACTTC.

V usage is TRBV9 and J usage is TRBJ1-1; 8 nucleotides match TRBD1. V dropped 2 bases and J dropped 4; count of bases not matched to a gene: 16. Germline CDR1 and CDR2: SGDLS and YYNGEE. The CDR3 is 18 amino acids. The CDR3 bases are TGTGCCAGCAGCGTTAACCGGGACAGGAGAGGGACGAGCACTGAAGCTTTCTTT. This sequence encodes CASSVNRDRRGTSTEAFF.

The chain employs TRBV27 and TRBJ2-7; D could derive from TRBD1 or TRBD2 (5 bases each). Germline lookup yields CDR1 MNHEY and CDR2 SMNVEV (reference sequence). This CDR3 region has 13 residues. V gave up 6 bases and J gave up 4 bases, with 13 bases separating them. The CDR3, as DNA: TGTGCCAGCAGCCACCGGGACCTATACGAGCAGTACTTC. Protein: CASSHRDLYEQYF.

This clonotype has just a few counts. The chain is built from TRBV19 and TRBJ1-2; D unresolved. The germline CDR1 and CDR2 sequences are LNHDA and SQIVND (reference sequence). The ends were cut back, 4 bases at V and 4 bases at J, with 10 bases in the middle. The CDR3 loop spans 13 amino acids. This chain's CDR3 is CASSTDRIYGYTF. CDR3 DNA: TGTGCCAGTAGTACTGACCGGATCTATGGCTACACCTTC.

CDR3 sequence reads: CSARARGGTDTQYF. The CDR3 coding sequence is TGCAGTGCTAGAGCCAGGGGTGGCACAGATACGCAGTATTTT. The genes are TRBV20-1 and TRBJ2-3, with a possible D match to TRBD1 (6 bases). The CDR3 is 14 residues long. Germline CDR1 is DFQATT and CDR2 is SNEGSKA (reference sequence). V was clipped by 1 base and J by 1 base, with 9 bases between them.

V is TRBV6-5 and J is TRBJ2-2; D is undetermined. V was cut by 5 bases and J by 6 bases, with 16 bases left in between. CDR1 is MNHEY, CDR2 SVGAGI, per germline. This CDR3 has 15 amino acids. For the CDR3, the DNA is TGTGCCAGCAGTCAGTATACCGTCCTGGCCGGGGAGCTGTTTTTT. Residues: CASSQYTVLAGELFF.

This clonotype was seen repeatedly, ten times or more. V gene TRBV7-2 combines with J gene TRBJ1-1; D is undetermined. V was cut by 0 bases and J by 7 bases, with 6 bases left in between. Looked up from germline, CDR1 is SGHTA and CDR2 is FQGNSA. The length of the CDR3 is 12 residues. For the CDR3, the DNA is TGTGCCAGCAGCTTAGCCCTTGTTGAAGCTTTCTTT. Protein: CASSLALVEAFF.

The table lists this clonotype with a few counts. V and J are TRBV24-1 and TRBJ2-3; tentative D call: TRBD2 (6 bases). V was clipped by 1 base and J by 2 bases, with 18 bases between them. The CDR3 is 18 residues long. Per the germline V gene, CDR1 is KGHDR and CDR2 is SFDVKD. CDR3 residues: CATSDFGTGLTATDTQYF. Written as DNA, the CDR3 is TGTGCCACCAGTGATTTTGGGACGGGACTTACCGCCACAGATACGCAGTATTTT.

At least ten counts were recorded for this clonotype. The chain combines TRBV7-2 with TRBJ1-5; no reliable D call. In germline, CDR1 is SGHTA, CDR2 FQGNSA. With 5 bases removed from V and 0 bases from J, the gap between germline ends came to 14 bases. The CDR3 spans 16 residues. This CDR3 reads CASSHTGGYSNQPQHF. The CDR3 DNA reads TGTGCCAGCAGCCACACGGGCGGGTATAGCAATCAGCCCCAGCATTTT.

This chain links TRBV3-1 with TRBJ2-3, with D tentatively TRBD1 or TRBD2 (10 bases each). The CDR3 loop spans 19 amino acids. Trimming left V 6 bases short and J 1 base short, with 26 bases between. Germline V gene data show CDR1 as LGHDT and CDR2 as YNNKEL (reference sequence). CDR3 bases: TGTGCCAGCAGGACAGGGGGCGGAACCGGGACTAGCGGCACAGATACGCAGTATTTT. Protein: CASRTGGGTGTSGTDTQYF.

This chain links TRBV15 with TRBJ2-1, with D possibly matching TRBD1 (5 bases). Germline assignment: CDR1 LNHNV and CDR2 YYDKDF (reference sequence). This CDR3 contains 14 residues. The ends were cut back, 1 base at V and 5 bases at J, with 9 bases in the middle. CDR3 coding DNA: TGTGCCACCAGCAGAGTACCAGGGCACAATGAGCAGTTCTTC. Amino acid sequence: CATSRVPGHNEQFF.

There are many counts of this clonotype. The chain joins TRBV11-3 to TRBJ2-1; D is tentatively TRBD1 or TRBD2 (5 bases each). V was trimmed by 1 base and J by 8 bases, leaving 9 bases between them. The V gene's germline CDR1 is SGHNT and CDR2 YENEEA. The CDR3 loop spans 13 amino acids. DNA of the CDR3: TGTGCCAGCAGCTTAGCCCGAGGGGATGAGCAGTTCTTC. This encodes CASSLARGDEQFF. The variable domain in full, with the rest retrieved from reference TRBV11-3 and TRBJ2-1, is EAGVVQSPRYKIIEKKQPVAFWCNPISGHNTLYWYLQNLGQGPELLIRYENEEAVDDSQLPKDRFSAERLKGVDSTLKIQPAELGDSAVYLCASSLARGDEQFFGPGTRLTVL.

The CDR3 here is CASSYSGGAQNEQFF. The CDR3, as DNA: TGTGCCAGCAGTTACAGCGGGGGGGCCCAGAATGAGCAGTTCTTC. The chain employs TRBV6-2 or TRBV6-3 and TRBJ2-1; 10 nucleotides line up with TRBD2. The CDR3 totals 15 residues. Germline V gives CDR1 MNHEY, CDR2 SVGEGT. V dropped 2 bases and J dropped 7; count of bases not matched to a gene: 5.

This clonotype was counted between two and nine times. V is TRBV7-9 and J is TRBJ2-2; 16 positions match TRBD2. Trimming at V came to 5 bases and at J to 4 bases, leaving 10 bases not matched to a gene. Germline V gene data show CDR1 as SEHNR and CDR2 as FQNEAQ (reference sequence). This CDR3 spans 19 amino acids. This CDR3 is CASSAGLAGGQTFTGELFF. The CDR3 bases are TGTGCCAGCAGCGCGGGACTAGCGGGGGGGCAGACCTTCACCGGGGAGCTGTTTTTT.

The chain joins TRBV9 to TRBJ2-5; TRBD1 might be the D (6 bases). The length of the CDR3 is 14 residues. Deletions cut 0 bases from V and 5 bases from J, with 11 bases between. Germline loops: CDR1 SGDLS, CDR2 YYNGEE. CDR3: CASSVDPGAETQYF. The CDR3 DNA follows: TGTGCCAGCAGCGTAGATCCAGGGGCGGAGACCCAGTACTTC. The variable domain in full, with the rest retrieved from reference TRBV9 and TRBJ2-5, is DSGVTQTPKHLITATGQRVTLRCSPRSGDLSVYWYQQSLDQGLQFLIQYYNGEERAKGNILERFSAQQFPDLHSELNLSSLELGDSALYFCASSVDPGAETQYFGPGTRLLVL.

The chain employs TRBV6-5 and TRBJ1-6, with D uncertain. The CDR3 contains 14 residues. With 2 bases removed from V and 8 bases from J, the gap between germline ends came to 10 bases. Germline CDR1 is MNHEY and CDR2 is SVGAGI. CDR3 protein: CASSYTETYSPLHF. The CDR3 nucleotides are TGTGCCAGCAGTTACACTGAGACCTATTCACCCCTCCACTTT.

About this clonotype itself: A much larger clone differs by one base, so this may be a read error. This chain links TRBV7-8 with TRBJ2-2; D not certain. This CDR3 has 14 amino acids. Per the germline V gene, CDR1 is SGHVS and CDR2 is FQNEAQ. The CDR3 spells CVSRHLGLSGELFF. In nucleotides, the CDR3 is TGTGTCAGCCGACACCTTGGCCTTTCCGGGGAGCTGTTTTTT. Full variable domain (missing parts from reference TRBV7-8 and TRBJ2-2): GAGVSQSPRYKVAKRGQDVALRCDPISGHVSLFWYQQALGQGPEFLTYFQNEAQLDKSGLPSDRFFAERPEGSVSTLKIQRTQQEDSAVYLCVSRHLGLSGELFFGEGSRLTVL.

The chain links TRBV7-3 to TRBJ1-5; D uncertain. V was shortened by 4 bases and J by 0 bases, with 10 bases between the two germline ends. Per germline, CDR1 SGHTA and CDR2 FQGTGA. This CDR3 has 15 amino acids. The CDR3 DNA reads TGTGCCAGCAGCTCATACGAGGGTAGCAATCAGCCCCAGCATTTT. It translates to CASSSYEGSNQPQHF.

This clonotype was seen a handful of times. V and J are TRBV3-1 and TRBJ1-2, with 7 bases aligning to TRBD1. The germline V gene has CDR1 LGHDT and CDR2 YNNKEL (reference sequence). V shed 4 bases, J shed 4 bases, and the junction held 9 bases outside the gene matches. The CDR3 is 15 residues long. The CDR3 bases are TGTGCCAGCAGCCTCCGGGACAGAAAATTCTATGGCTACACCTTC. This encodes CASSLRDRKFYGYTF.